These 32 T cell receptor beta chains originate from one sample sequenced in a study of identical twins. Each CDR3 protein is one row after TCRdb ran MiXCR on the 5' RACE reads. The sample includes about 190,000 distinct CDR3 sequences, approximately 16% of them seen just once. The sample also formed part of further work on T cells expressing NK-cell markers.

The sequenced sample was CD8+ T cells sorted from blood. These receptors were obtained from a woman under 30 in good health.

This clonotype was seen at least ten times. The chain links TRBV7-9 to TRBJ1-1; D ambiguous. This CDR3 region has 12 residues. V dropped 5 bases and J dropped 7 bases, with 11 bases sitting between them. Germline CDR1 SEHNR, CDR2 FQNEAQ (reference sequence). CDR3 protein: CASSTSQVEAFF. The CDR3 region has the DNA TGTGCCAGCAGCACCTCCCAGGTTGAAGCTTTCTTT. The variable domain in full, completed from reference TRBV7-9 and TRBJ1-1, reads DTGVSQNPRHKITKRGQNVTFRCDPISEHNRLYWYRQTLGQGPEFLTYFQNEAQLEKSRLLSDRFSAERPKGSFSTLEIQRTEQGDSAMYLCASSTSQVEAFFGQGTRLTVV.

This chain connects TRBV12-3 or TRBV12-4 to TRBJ2-7, with D hard to call. CDR3 size: 15 residues. Trimming took 6 bases from V and 2 from J, leaving 17 bases between them. CDR3 nucleotide sequence: TGTGCCAGCAGCCCAACCGACTCTGTTCCCTACGAGCAGTACTTC. It translates to CASSPTDSVPYEQYF.

The table lists this clonotype with a few counts. The chain joins TRBV12-3 or TRBV12-4 to TRBJ2-7; D tentatively fits TRBD1 or TRBD2 (6 bases each). V was clipped by 7 bases and J by 3 bases, with 19 bases between them. The CDR3 contains 15 residues. The CDR3: CASKTGAGSGYEQYF. As DNA, the CDR3 is TGTGCCAGCAAAACGGGGGCAGGGAGCGGCTACGAGCAGTACTTC.

Many counts were recorded for this clonotype. The chain combines TRBV12-3 or TRBV12-4 with TRBJ1-1; D not resolved. The germline V and J ends were trimmed by 0 bases and 10 bases, with 12 bases remaining between them. The length of the CDR3 is 13 residues. CDR3 region: CASSLAFGLAAFF. The CDR3 DNA follows: TGTGCCAGCAGTTTAGCGTTCGGGCTGGCAGCTTTCTTT.

The table lists this clonotype with a few counts. The chain joins TRBV7-9 to TRBJ2-1, with D uncertain. Deletions cut 4 bases from V and 3 bases from J, with 13 bases between. CDR1 and CDR2 (germline): SEHNR, FQNEAQ (reference sequence). The CDR3 has 15 amino acids. Here the CDR3 DNA reads TGTGCCAGCAGCTCCTCGGATTTCCTCTACAATGAGCAGTTCTTC. Protein: CASSSSDFLYNEQFF.

This clonotype appeared a few times. This rearrangement joins TRBV10-2 to TRBJ1-5, with D unresolved. V shed 2 bases and J shed 2 bases, with 13 bases lying between them. CDR1 WSHSY and CDR2 SAAADI come from the germline V gene. This CDR3 spans 16 amino acids. In DNA form, the CDR3 reads TGCGCCAGCAGTGAGGCTCGGGAAGGTGGCAATCAGCCCCAGCATTTT. This gives the protein CASSEAREGGNQPQHF.

This clonotype was counted at least ten times. V and J are TRBV6-5 and TRBJ2-2; D remains unclear. The V end lost 0 bases, the J end lost 4 bases, and 9 bases lay between the germline ends. CDR3 length: 15 amino acids. In germline, CDR1 is MNHEY, CDR2 SVGAGI. Here the CDR3 DNA reads TGTGCCAGCAGTTACTCGTCCCCTATCACCGGGGAGCTGTTTTTT. Translation gives CASSYSSPITGELFF.

The J gene is TRBJ1-1, the V gene TRBV7-8; 11 nucleotides line up with TRBD1. The CDR3 sequence is 17 residues long. The trim removed 4 bases at V and 4 bases at J, leaving 11 bases unmatched. Per the germline V gene, CDR1 is SGHVS and CDR2 is FQNEAQ. The chain's CDR3 is CASSYGQGASGLTEAFF. The CDR3 DNA follows: TGTGCCAGCAGCTATGGACAGGGGGCGAGTGGACTCACTGAAGCTTTCTTT.

The V gene is TRBV7-8, the J gene TRBJ2-7; the D gene is possibly TRBD2 (5 bases). From germline, CDR1 is SGHVS and CDR2 FQNEAQ. This CDR3 contains 16 residues. Trimming cost V 5 bases and J 2 bases, with 19 bases left between them. The CDR3 DNA is TGTGCCAGCAGCCCGAGTAAATGGTCGGGAACCTACGAGCAGTACTTC. It translates to CASSPSKWSGTYEQYF.

This clonotype has a count of ten or more. This chain links TRBV29-1 with TRBJ2-2; D not resolved. Germline loops: CDR1 SQVTM, CDR2 ANQGSEA. V lost 3 bases, J lost 6 bases, and 14 bases lay in between. The CDR3 consists of 14 residues. The CDR3 sequence: CSVDSPGGAGELFF. Here the CDR3 DNA reads TGCAGCGTTGATTCGCCAGGTGGTGCCGGGGAGCTGTTTTTT.

The rearrangement uses TRBV11-1 and TRBJ2-5; 14 nucleotides align to TRBD2. Germline CDR1 is SGHAT and CDR2 is FQDESV (reference sequence). J was trimmed by 0 bases and V by 5 bases; bases with no gene match: 11. The CDR3 contains 19 residues. DNA for the CDR3: TGTGCCAGCAGCCCGACTAGCGGGGGGGCCCCAATCCACCAAGAGACCCAGTACTTC. The encoded protein is CASSPTSGGAPIHQETQYF.

The rearrangement joins TRBV27 to TRBJ1-1; D ambiguous. V lost 0 bases to trimming and J lost 5 bases, with 10 bases between them. The CDR3 extends over 14 amino acids. Germline values: CDR1 MNHEY, CDR2 SMNVEV (reference sequence). CDR3 in amino acids: CASSLSSRLTEAFF. The CDR3 DNA follows: TGTGCCAGCAGTTTATCGTCGCGATTGACTGAAGCTTTCTTT.

The chain recombines TRBV27 with TRBJ1-5, with TRBD1 identical over 7 bases. The CDR3 totals 13 residues. Germline V gene sequence: CDR1 MNHEY, CDR2 SMNVEV (reference sequence). V lost 6 bases and J lost 9; bases outside the gene matches: 8. The CDR3 sequence: CASSKTGLGPQHF. CDR3 coding DNA: TGTGCCAGCAGCAAGACAGGGTTGGGGCCCCAGCATTTT.

The CDR3 nucleotides read TGCAGTGCTAGAGAATTTAGGTTAAGCTCCTACGAGCAGTACTTC. Protein product: CSAREFRLSSYEQYF. The V and J genes are TRBV20-1 and TRBJ2-7; D not resolved. Germline values: CDR1 DFQATT, CDR2 SNEGSKA (reference sequence). The CDR3 is 15 residues long. V was pared by 0 bases and J by 0 bases, with 12 bases between.

On this clonotype itself: One junction end disagrees with the germline gene, perhaps due to a read error. V is TRBV9 and J is TRBJ2-7; D might be TRBD2 (5 bases). CDR3 length equals 13 residues. The germline gives CDR1 SGDLS, CDR2 YYNGEE. The CDR3 DNA reads TGTGCCAGCATCGTAGGAGGTTCTAGGGAGCAGTACTTC. Protein product: CASIVGGSREQYF.

This chain joins TRBV7-6 and TRBJ2-1; D possibly corresponds to TRBD2 (5 bases). V lost 5 bases and J 0 bases, leaving 11 bases between the germline ends. This CDR3 comprises 15 residues. Germline V gene sequence: CDR1 SGHVS, CDR2 FNYEAQ. The CDR3 reads CASSHTRSSYNEQFF. In nucleotides, the CDR3 is TGTGCCAGCAGCCATACTAGGTCCTCCTACAATGAGCAGTTCTTC.

This chain uses TRBV4-1 with TRBJ2-1, with D possibly being TRBD1 (5 bases). The CDR3 spans 14 residues. Trimming removed 4 bases from V and 6 bases from J, with 13 bases in between. The germline CDR1 and CDR2 sequences are MGHRA and YSYEKL. The CDR3 reads CASSLNVGLNEQFF. Written as DNA, the CDR3 is TGCGCCAGCAGCCTGAACGTGGGGCTCAATGAGCAGTTCTTC.

The V gene is TRBV5-1, the J gene TRBJ2-4, with D perhaps matching TRBD1 (5 bases). This CDR3 is 16 amino acids long. Trimming cost V 4 bases and J 0 bases, with 14 bases left between them. CDR1 SGHRS and CDR2 YFSETQ come from the germline V gene. CDR3 amino acids: CASSLGAPGAKNIQYF. In DNA form, the CDR3 reads TGCGCCAGCAGCCTTGGGGCACCGGGAGCCAAAAACATTCAGTACTTC. Drawing the rest from reference TRBV5-1 and TRBJ2-4, the complete variable domain is KAGVTQTPRYLIKTRGQQVTLSCSPISGHRSVSWYQQTPGQGLQFLFEYFSETQRNKGNFPGRFSGRQFSNSRSEMNVSTLELGDSALYLCASSLGAPGAKNIQYFGAGTRLSVL.

This clonotype was counted a few times. The chain is built from TRBV27 and TRBJ2-1; no definite D call. The CDR3 has 14 amino acids. V lost 2 bases to trimming and J lost 8 bases, with 13 bases between them. Germline CDR1 is MNHEY and CDR2 is SMNVEV (reference sequence). In DNA, the CDR3 is TGTGCCAGCAGTTTACGTCTAGGTTGGGATGAGCAGTTCTTC. Translated: CASSLRLGWDEQFF.

The chain couples TRBV3-1 to TRBJ1-1; D gene ambiguous. This CDR3 region has 13 residues. The germline gives CDR1 LGHDT, CDR2 YNNKEL (reference sequence). The V end lost 7 bases, the J end lost 1 base, and 10 bases lay between the germline ends. CDR3 bases: TGTGCCAGCAACTCCCCAGGGAACACTGAAGCTTTCTTT. Amino acid sequence: CASNSPGNTEAFF.

This chain uses TRBV7-8 with TRBJ2-5, with a tentative D call TRBD1 (6 bases). V lost 5 bases and J lost 7, with 20 bases in between. The CDR3 covers 15 residues. From germline, CDR1 is SGHVS and CDR2 FQNEAQ. The CDR3 sequence: CASSPPRTVKWTQYF. CDR3 coding DNA: TGTGCCAGCAGCCCCCCCAGGACAGTCAAATGGACCCAGTACTTC.

This chain uses TRBV24-1 with TRBJ2-5; 10 positions agree with TRBD1. The CDR3 is made up of 11 amino acids. V gave up 12 bases and J gave up 5 bases; unmatched junction bases: 2. Germline CDR1 and CDR2: KGHDR and SFDVKD. The CDR3 spells CAEGQGETQYF. Here the CDR3 DNA reads TGTGCCGAGGGACAGGGGGAGACCCAGTACTTC.

This clonotype turned up a few times. The genes are TRBV27 and TRBJ2-1; 8 bases line up with TRBD2. The CDR3 has 16 residues. Germline lookup yields CDR1 MNHEY and CDR2 SMNVEV (reference sequence). After removal of 5 bases from V and 8 bases from J, the junction contained 14 bases not matched to a gene. CDR3: CASSTSGYLLDDEQFF. DNA for the CDR3: TGTGCCAGCAGTACTAGCGGTTACCTCCTCGATGATGAGCAGTTCTTC.

The chain links TRBV10-2 to TRBJ2-1, with 13 bases lining up with TRBD2. V lost 8 bases to trimming and J lost 5 bases; unmatched junction nucleotides: 12. This CDR3 spans 17 amino acids. Germline lookup yields CDR1 WSHSY and CDR2 SAAADI. The DNA of the CDR3 is TGCGCCAGCCTCACTAGCGGGAGGGGTTTCGCGAACAATGAGCAGTTCTTC. Amino acid sequence: CASLTSGRGFANNEQFF.

This clonotype came up a few times. V and J are TRBV9 and TRBJ1-2; D gene uncertain. This CDR3 region has 13 residues. The germline gives CDR1 SGDLS, CDR2 YYNGEE. V lost 4 bases and J lost 4, with 11 bases in between. This CDR3 is CASSKSGSYGYTF. In DNA, the CDR3 is TGTGCCAGCAGCAAGTCTGGCAGCTATGGCTACACCTTC.

A few counts support this clonotype. The V call is TRBV24-1, the J call TRBJ2-1; 15 bases map to TRBD2. The germline V gene encodes CDR1 KGHDR and CDR2 SFDVKD. J was trimmed by 0 bases and V by 3 bases; bases with no gene match: 11. This CDR3 is 21 amino acids long. The CDR3 DNA reads TGTGCCACCAGTGATGGGGGGTCCGGGACTAGCGGGAGGCCCTCCTACAATGAGCAGTTCTTC. This sequence encodes CATSDGGSGTSGRPSYNEQFF.

The chain uses TRBV7-9 and TRBJ2-1, with 8 nucleotides matching TRBD2. There are 14 residues in the CDR3. Trimming cost V 3 bases and J 7 bases; bases outside gene matches: 5. The germline gives CDR1 SEHNR, CDR2 FQNEAQ (reference sequence). The chain's CDR3 is CASSFIGRVNEQFF. DNA for the CDR3: TGTGCCAGCAGCTTCATCGGGAGGGTTAATGAGCAGTTCTTC.

This clonotype has just a few counts. CDR3 sequence (DNA): TGCGCCAGCAGCGATTCGACCGGGACTAGCGGGAGTTCCTACGAGCAGTACTTC. It yields the protein CASSDSTGTSGSSYEQYF. The chain has TRBV5-1 and TRBJ2-7, with 14 bases that match TRBD2. Germline CDR1 is SGHRS and CDR2 is YFSETQ. The V gene end was trimmed by 4 bases and the J gene end by 1 base; junction bases not matched to a gene: 10. The CDR3 is 18 residues long. Complete variable domain (other parts from reference TRBV5-1 and TRBJ2-7): KAGVTQTPRYLIKTRGQQVTLSCSPISGHRSVSWYQQTPGQGLQFLFEYFSETQRNKGNFPGRFSGRQFSNSRSEMNVSTLELGDSALYLCASSDSTGTSGSSYEQYFGPGTRLTVT.

The sample holds a few counts of this clonotype. V usage is TRBV6-5 and J usage is TRBJ2-1; 8 nucleotides agree with TRBD2. Germline V lookup: CDR1 MNHEY, CDR2 SVGAGI. The CDR3 contains 16 residues. V shed 0 bases and J 2 bases; nucleotides not matched to a gene: 3. The CDR3 region has the DNA TGTGCCAGCAGTTACTCTGCCGGGAGGGCCTACAATGAGCAGTTCTTC. This sequence encodes CASSYSAGRAYNEQFF.

The CDR3 DNA reads as TGTGCCAGCAGCCCGGACTGGGGGACCGCAGATACGCAGTATTTT. This codes for CASSPDWGTADTQYF. The J gene is TRBJ2-3, the V gene TRBV9, with D tentatively TRBD1 or TRBD2 (5 bases each). Germline V lookup: CDR1 SGDLS, CDR2 YYNGEE. The CDR3 consists of 15 residues. Trimming pared 4 bases from V and 4 bases from J, leaving 16 bases between.

V is TRBV6-2 or TRBV6-3 and J is TRBJ2-7; tentatively, D is TRBD2 (5 bases). This CDR3 has 13 residues. CDR1 and CDR2 from the germline V gene are MNHEY and SVGEGT. V lost 8 bases and J 0 bases, leaving 11 bases between the germline ends. The CDR3 DNA reads TGTGCCAGCCTCGCCGGAGGCTCCTACGAGCAGTACTTC. It yields the protein CASLAGGSYEQYF.

This clonotype came up once. The chain employs TRBV30 and TRBJ2-3; D is ambiguous. The CDR3 contains 13 residues. The germline V and J ends were trimmed by 3 bases and 6 bases, with 13 bases remaining between them. Germline V gene data show CDR1 as GTSNPN and CDR2 as SVGIG (reference sequence). The chain's CDR3 is CAWRGDVQDTQYF. CDR3 DNA sequence: TGTGCCTGGAGGGGTGACGTACAGGATACGCAGTATTTT.